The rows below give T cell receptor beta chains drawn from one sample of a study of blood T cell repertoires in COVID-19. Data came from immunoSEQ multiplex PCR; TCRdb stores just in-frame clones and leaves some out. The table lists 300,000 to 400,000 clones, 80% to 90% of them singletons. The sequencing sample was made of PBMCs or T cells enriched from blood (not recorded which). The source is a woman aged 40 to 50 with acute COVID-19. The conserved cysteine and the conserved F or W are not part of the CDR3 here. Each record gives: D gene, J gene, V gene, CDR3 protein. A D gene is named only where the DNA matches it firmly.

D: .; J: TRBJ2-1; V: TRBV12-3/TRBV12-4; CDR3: ASSSNNEQF
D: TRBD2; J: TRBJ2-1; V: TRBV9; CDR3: ASSAAGAGYNEQF
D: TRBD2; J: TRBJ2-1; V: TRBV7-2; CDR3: ASSRGGSLTYNEQF
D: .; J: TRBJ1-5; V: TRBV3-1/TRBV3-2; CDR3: ASSQGRGNQPQH
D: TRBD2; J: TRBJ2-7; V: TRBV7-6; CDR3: ASSLVTSGATLFYEQY
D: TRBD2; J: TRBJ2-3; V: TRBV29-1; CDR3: SVATRFAGGTDTQY
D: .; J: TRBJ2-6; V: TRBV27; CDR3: ASGRSGANVLT
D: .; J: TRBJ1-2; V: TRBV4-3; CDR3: ASSQDPTSVGYT
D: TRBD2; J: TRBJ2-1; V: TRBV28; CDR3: ASSLFKPGLGYNEQF
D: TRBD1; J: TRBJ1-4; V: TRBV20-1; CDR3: SASDRTGVSEKLF
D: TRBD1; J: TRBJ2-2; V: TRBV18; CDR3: ASSPPGGQGAATGELF
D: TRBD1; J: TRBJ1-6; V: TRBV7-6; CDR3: ASSSSTGPWISPLH
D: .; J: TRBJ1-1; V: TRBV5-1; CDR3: ASSPEPGDTEAF
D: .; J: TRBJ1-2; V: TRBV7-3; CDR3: ASSFNGVLFA
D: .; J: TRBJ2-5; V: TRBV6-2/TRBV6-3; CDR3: ASSYPLWGEETQY
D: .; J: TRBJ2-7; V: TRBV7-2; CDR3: ASSLVAQGAFPHEQY
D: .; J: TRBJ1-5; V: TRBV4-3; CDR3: ASSQKDILSNQPQH
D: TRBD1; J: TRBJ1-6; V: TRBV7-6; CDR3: ASSSQGGGNSPLH
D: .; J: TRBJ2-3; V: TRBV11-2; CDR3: ASSLSGSRVTDTQY
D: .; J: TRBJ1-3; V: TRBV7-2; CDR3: ASSTGSFGNTIY
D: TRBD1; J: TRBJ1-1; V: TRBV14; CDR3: ASSPLQGRTEAF
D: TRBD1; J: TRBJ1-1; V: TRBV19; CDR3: ASRRQGNTEAF
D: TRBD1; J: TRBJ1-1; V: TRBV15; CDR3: ATSFDRGEWNEAF
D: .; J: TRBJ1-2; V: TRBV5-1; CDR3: ASSLALTAGAPGVYGYT
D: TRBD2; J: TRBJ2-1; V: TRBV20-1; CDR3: SASTHSGGNNEQF
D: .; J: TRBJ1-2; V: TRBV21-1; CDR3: ASRTTAANYGYT
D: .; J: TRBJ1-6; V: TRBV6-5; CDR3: ASSYEGTYNSPLH
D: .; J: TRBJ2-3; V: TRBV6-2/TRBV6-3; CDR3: ASSSSTGSTDTQY
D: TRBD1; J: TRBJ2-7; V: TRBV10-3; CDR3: AISQQGSQYEQY
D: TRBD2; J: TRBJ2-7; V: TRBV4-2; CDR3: ASSQGQAGEPYEQY
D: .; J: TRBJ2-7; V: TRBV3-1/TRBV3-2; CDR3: ASSQSLQGNYEQY
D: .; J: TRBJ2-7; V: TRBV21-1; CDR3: AKGETGFYEQY
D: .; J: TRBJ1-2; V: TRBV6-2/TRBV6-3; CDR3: ASSYGASNYGYT